A selection of T cell receptor beta chains follows, all from one sample in a study of cytomegalovirus exposure and HLA in healthy donors. TCRdb keeps only in-frame clones here, not all; method: immunoSEQ multiplex PCR. The specimen's table records over 90,000 clones. Sequencing was performed on PBMCs. These receptor sequences come from a man aged 40-49 years in good health and CMV-seronegative. Each CDR3 is given with its conserved first and last residue. The D gene is left open where the match is weak.

j_gene: TRBJ1-2
v_gene: TRBV4-2
d_gene: -
CDR3aa: CASSPVRGTNYGYTF

j_gene: TRBJ2-7
v_gene: TRBV29-1
d_gene: -
CDR3aa: CSVEGPGTYEQYF

j_gene: TRBJ1-4
v_gene: TRBV29-1
d_gene: TRBD1
CDR3aa: CSVEGQGEKLFF

j_gene: TRBJ2-1
v_gene: TRBV9
d_gene: -
CDR3aa: CASSVGGAGVHNEQFF

j_gene: TRBJ2-4
v_gene: TRBV27
d_gene: -
CDR3aa: CASSIGGGAGNIQYF

j_gene: TRBJ2-1
v_gene: TRBV5-6
d_gene: TRBD2
CDR3aa: CASSPEGGRSYNEQFF

j_gene: TRBJ2-6
v_gene: TRBV7-2
d_gene: TRBD1
CDR3aa: CASSHLGGTGANVLTF

j_gene: TRBJ2-4
v_gene: TRBV5-1
d_gene: TRBD1
CDR3aa: CASSLTGENIQYF

j_gene: TRBJ1-1
v_gene: TRBV13
d_gene: -
CDR3aa: CASSKNRGWAFF

j_gene: TRBJ2-1
v_gene: TRBV28
d_gene: TRBD2
CDR3aa: CASTSPSGRGGYNEQFF

j_gene: TRBJ1-1
v_gene: TRBV29-1
d_gene: -
CDR3aa: CSVDGRVGTEAFF

j_gene: TRBJ2-7
v_gene: TRBV5-1
d_gene: -
CDR3aa: CASSLDSQLHEQYF

j_gene: TRBJ1-1
v_gene: TRBV27
d_gene: -
CDR3aa: CASSPPDAGGEAFF

j_gene: TRBJ2-7
v_gene: TRBV27
d_gene: -
CDR3aa: CASSLRGEVRGEQYF

j_gene: TRBJ2-7
v_gene: TRBV6-5
d_gene: -
CDR3aa: CASSERFSSYEQYF

j_gene: TRBJ1-1
v_gene: TRBV29-1
d_gene: -
CDR3aa: CSVEEDDRLHSFRFF

j_gene: TRBJ2-5
v_gene: TRBV6-5
d_gene: TRBD1
CDR3aa: CASRTGGETQYF

j_gene: TRBJ1-2
v_gene: TRBV28
d_gene: -
CDR3aa: CASSLSLAGGGYTF

j_gene: TRBJ2-1
v_gene: TRBV28
d_gene: -
CDR3aa: CASSPGRGSYNEQFF

j_gene: TRBJ2-1
v_gene: TRBV28
d_gene: -
CDR3aa: CASSFQRDEQFF

j_gene: TRBJ1-2
v_gene: TRBV30
d_gene: TRBD1
CDR3aa: CAWSYGTGWWANYGYTF

j_gene: TRBJ1-6
v_gene: TRBV6-1
d_gene: -
CDR3aa: CASRVSDNSPLHF